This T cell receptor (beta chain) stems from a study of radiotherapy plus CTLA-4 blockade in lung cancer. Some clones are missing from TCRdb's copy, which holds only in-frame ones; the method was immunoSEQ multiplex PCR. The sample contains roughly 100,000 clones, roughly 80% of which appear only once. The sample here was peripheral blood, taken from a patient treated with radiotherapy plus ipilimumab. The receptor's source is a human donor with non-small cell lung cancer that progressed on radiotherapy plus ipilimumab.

The CDR3 sequence is CASSPGPINYGYTF. DNA of the CDR3: TGTGCCAGCAGCCCGGGACCGATTAACTATGGCTACACCTTC. This chain links TRBV6-4 with TRBJ1-2; possibly TRBD1 for D (5 bases). Per germline, CDR1 MRHNA and CDR2 SNTAGT. With 6 bases removed from V and 1 base from J, the gap between germline ends came to 12 bases. The CDR3 has 14 residues.